This T cell receptor beta chain was sequenced during a study of blood T cells in healthy people across ages. Study information: Template switching recovered approximately one barcoded beta molecule for every two T cells.

General study results and limits: With age, beta diversity per million T cells declined roughly linearly, significantly by approximately 40. Higher diversity and more naive CD4+ cells were features of long-lived donors, compared to aged donors.

The CDR3 totals 16 residues. CDR1 MNHNY and CDR2 SVGAGI come from the germline V gene (reference sequence). After removal of 6 bases from V and 5 bases from J, the junction contained 15 bases not matched to a gene. PCR was performed a second time for 7 to 11 cycles using a sample-barcoded 5' primer and a J-beta primer mix. MiXCR was run by TCRdb on the 5' RACE reads, yielding one entry per CDR3 protein. The table shows about 1,500,000 distinct CDR3 sequences, with around 39% occurring only once. Only one count was recorded for this clonotype. Its antigen is undetermined. The donors, all healthy, were Caucasians living in Russia, aged roughly 6 to 100.

This clonotype was sampled from a young woman in good health. What was sequenced was blood. The chain has TRBV6-6 and TRBJ2-7; 8 bases map to TRBD1. The CDR3: CASSQTRGQGAHEQYF. The CDR3 DNA follows: TGTGCCAGCAGCCAAACCCGGGGGCAGGGGGCCCACGAGCAGTACTTC.